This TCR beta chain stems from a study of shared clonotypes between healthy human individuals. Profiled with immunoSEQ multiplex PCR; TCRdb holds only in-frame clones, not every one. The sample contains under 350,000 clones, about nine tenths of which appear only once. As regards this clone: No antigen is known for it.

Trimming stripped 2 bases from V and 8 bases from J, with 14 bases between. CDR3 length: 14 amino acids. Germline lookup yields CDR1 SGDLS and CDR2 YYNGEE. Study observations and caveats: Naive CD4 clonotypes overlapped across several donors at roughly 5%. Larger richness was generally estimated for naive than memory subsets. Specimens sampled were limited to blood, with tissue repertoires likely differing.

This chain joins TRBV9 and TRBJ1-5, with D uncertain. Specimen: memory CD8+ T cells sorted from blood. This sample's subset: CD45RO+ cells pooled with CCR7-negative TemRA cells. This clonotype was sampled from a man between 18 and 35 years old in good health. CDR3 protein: CASSVGRKGKPQHF. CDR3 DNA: TGTGCCAGCAGCGTCGGCCGAAAAGGGAAGCCCCAGCATTTT.